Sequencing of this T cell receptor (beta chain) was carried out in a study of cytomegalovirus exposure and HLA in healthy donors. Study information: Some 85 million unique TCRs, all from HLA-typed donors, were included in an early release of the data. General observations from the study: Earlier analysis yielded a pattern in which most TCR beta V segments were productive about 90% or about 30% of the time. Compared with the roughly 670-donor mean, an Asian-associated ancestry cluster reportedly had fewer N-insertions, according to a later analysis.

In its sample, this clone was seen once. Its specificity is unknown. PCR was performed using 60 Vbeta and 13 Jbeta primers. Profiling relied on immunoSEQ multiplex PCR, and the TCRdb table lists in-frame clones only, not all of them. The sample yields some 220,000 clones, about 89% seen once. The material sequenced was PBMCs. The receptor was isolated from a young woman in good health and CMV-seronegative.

The CDR3 region is CASSLYPDTQYF. Here the CDR3 DNA reads TGTGCCAGCAGCTTGTATCCGGATACGCAGTATTTT. The chain joins TRBV5-6 to TRBJ2-3; no firm D call. Between the trimmed V and J ends, which lost 1 base and 6 bases, there was a span of 6 bases. This CDR3 has 12 amino acids. CDR1 SGHDT and CDR2 YYEEEE come from the germline V gene.